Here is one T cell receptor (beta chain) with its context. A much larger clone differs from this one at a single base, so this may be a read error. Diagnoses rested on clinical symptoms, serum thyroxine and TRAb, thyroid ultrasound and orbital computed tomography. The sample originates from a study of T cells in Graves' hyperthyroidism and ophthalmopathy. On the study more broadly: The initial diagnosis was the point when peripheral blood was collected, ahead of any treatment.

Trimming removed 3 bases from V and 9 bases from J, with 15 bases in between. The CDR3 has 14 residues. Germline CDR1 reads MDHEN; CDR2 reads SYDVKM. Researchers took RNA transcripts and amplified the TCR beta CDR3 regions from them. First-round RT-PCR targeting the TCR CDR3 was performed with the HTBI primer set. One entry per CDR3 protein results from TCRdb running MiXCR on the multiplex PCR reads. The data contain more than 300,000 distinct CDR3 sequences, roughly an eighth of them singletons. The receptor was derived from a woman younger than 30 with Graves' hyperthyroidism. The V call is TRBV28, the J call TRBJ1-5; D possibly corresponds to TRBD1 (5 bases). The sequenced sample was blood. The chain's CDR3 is CASSLGGALGPQHF. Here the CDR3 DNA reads TGTGCCAGCAGTTTGGGTGGGGCCCTGGGGCCCCAGCATTTT.